This TCR beta chain was profiled in a study of cytomegalovirus exposure and HLA in healthy donors. Primers: 60 Vbeta forward and 13 Jbeta reverse. TCRdb's table, derived via immunoSEQ multiplex PCR, lists solely in-frame clones and lacks some. This table holds some 190,000 clones, around 75% found once. Overall study results and limits: One cluster of highly shared sequence variants probably arose as a sequencing artifact. An analysis was carried out at a later point. It showed that HLA-associated TCR beta chains were more clonally expanded than equally common non-associated chains.

The CDR3 has 15 amino acids. The trim removed 8 bases at V and 2 bases at J, leaving 11 bases unmatched. Looked up from germline, CDR1 is MNHEY and CDR2 is SVGAGI. As to this clone: Its target is not known.

The chain has TRBV6-5 and TRBJ2-7, with TRBD2 identical over 8 bases. This receptor was identified in a woman aged 45-65 years in good health and CMV-seronegative. Material for sequencing was PBMCs. CDR3 sequence (DNA): TGTGCCAGCGCCCCACTAGCGGCTCCCACCTACGAGCAGTACTTC. Its protein product is CASAPLAAPTYEQYF.